These 25 T cell receptor beta chains originate from one sample sequenced in a study of blood T cell repertoires in COVID-19. Measured with immunoSEQ multiplex PCR; TCRdb has only the in-frame clones, and not every one. The sample holds around 170,000 clones; roughly 80% are singletons and the top ten take around 15%. The sample comprised peripheral blood. Receptors originate from a man between 25 and 39 years old with active or convalescent COVID-19.

The chain has TRBV10-3 and TRBJ2-1; 8 bases are a match to TRBD1. V shed 6 bases and J 0 bases; nucleotides not matched to a gene: 4. Germline CDR1 ENHRY, CDR2 SYGVKD. This CDR3 contains 15 residues. DNA for the CDR3: TGTGCCATCAGGGGAGGACAGGGCTCCTACAATGAGCAGTTCTTC. It yields the protein CAIRGGQGSYNEQFF.

The V call is TRBV28, the J call TRBJ2-2, with D maybe TRBD2 (5 bases). The CDR3 covers 14 residues. V lost 7 bases and J 10 bases, leaving 19 bases between the germline ends. Germline CDR1 is MDHEN and CDR2 is SYDVKM. The CDR3 DNA reads TGTGCCAGCATCACCTCGGGGAGAGGAGAGGAGCTGTTTTTT. This codes for CASITSGRGEELFF. Full variable domain (missing parts from reference TRBV28 and TRBJ2-2): DVKVTQSSRYLVKRTGEKVFLECVQDMDHENMFWYRQDPGLGLRLIYFSYDVKMKEKGDIPEGYSVSREKKERFSLILESASTNQTSMYLCASITSGRGEELFFGEGSRLTVL.

This clone appeared a few times. In DNA form, the CDR3 reads TGCGCCAGCAGTGAGTCGGCGGGACAGGGCTTTAATGAGCAGTTCTTC. It specifies CASSESAGQGFNEQFF. This chain uses TRBV10-1 with TRBJ2-1, with 9 bases matching TRBD1. V trimming: 0 bases; J trimming: 7 bases; junction bases outside the gene matches: 7. CDR3 length: 16 residues. Looked up from germline, CDR1 is WNHNN and CDR2 is SYGVQD (reference sequence).

V is TRBV12-5 and J is TRBJ1-1; D is ambiguous. Germline CDR1 is LGHNT and CDR2 is FRNRAP. There are 14 residues in the CDR3. Trimming pared 4 bases from V and 0 bases from J, leaving 9 bases between. DNA for the CDR3: TGTGCTAGTGGTTCGACACCCTTGAACACTGAAGCTTTCTTT. Encoded protein: CASGSTPLNTEAFF.

This clone has only one observation. V usage is TRBV5-4 and J usage is TRBJ2-7; TRBD2 agrees at 11 bases. This CDR3 has 15 amino acids. Trimming took 0 bases from V and 3 from J; bases not matched to a gene: 2. Per the germline V gene, CDR1 is SGHNT and CDR2 is YYREEE (reference sequence). CDR3 sequence: CASSLGGTSGYEQYF. CDR3 nucleotides: TGTGCCAGCAGCTTGGGGGGGACTAGCGGCTACGAGCAGTACTTC. Full variable domain (missing parts from reference TRBV5-4 and TRBJ2-7): ETGVTQSPTHLIKTRGQQVTLRCSSQSGHNTVSWYQQALGQGPQFIFQYYREEENGRGNFPPRFSGLQFPNYSSELNVNALELDDSALYLCASSLGGTSGYEQYFGPGTRLTVT.

This clone was detected a few times. The J gene is TRBJ1-1, the V gene TRBV6-4; D call uncertain. Germline V gene data show CDR1 as MRHNA and CDR2 as SNTAGT. Trimming pared 7 bases from V and 4 bases from J, leaving 16 bases between. This CDR3 has 14 residues. CDR3 nucleotides: TGTGCCAGCACCCGGGATGCGGGAGGCACTGAAGCTTTCTTT. Amino acid sequence: CASTRDAGGTEAFF.

Only one count was recorded for this clone. The chain is built from TRBV14 and TRBJ2-7; tentatively, D is TRBD1 (6 bases). CDR1 and CDR2 (germline): SGHDN, FVKESK. The CDR3 has 8 residues. The CDR3 coding sequence is TGTGCCAGGCGACAGGAGTCCGTC. Translation gives CARRQESV.

The rearrangement joins TRBV7-3 to TRBJ2-1; 9 bases are shared with TRBD1. The V and J ends lost 2 bases and 2 bases, in that order; junction bases with no gene match: 1. The CDR3 has 15 amino acids. The germline V gene has CDR1 SGHTA and CDR2 FQGTGA. The CDR3 coding sequence is TGTGCCAGCAGCTTAGGACAGGGGACCTACAATGAGCAGTTCTTC. Its protein is CASSLGQGTYNEQFF.

This clone has only one observation. The rearrangement joins TRBV2 to TRBJ2-7; 9 bases map to TRBD2. The J segment lost 2 bases and the V segment lost 6 bases, leaving 8 bases of the junction unmatched. This CDR3 spans 15 amino acids. Germline CDR1 is SNHLY and CDR2 is FYNNEI. In DNA form, the CDR3 reads TGTGCCAGCAGCCAAAGCGGGGGGCGAACCTACGAGCAGTACGTC. Translated: CASSQSGGRTYEQYV.

The chain is built from TRBV29-1 and TRBJ2-2, with 8 bases matching TRBD1. Trimming removed 4 bases from V and 1 base from J; junction bases left unmatched: 5. Germline assignment: CDR1 SQVTM and CDR2 ANQGSEA. The CDR3 runs 15 residues. CDR3 in DNA: TGCAGCGTTGTACAGGGGGGAATGAACACCGGGGAGCTGTTTTTT. It codes for CSVVQGGMNTGELFF.

This chain links TRBV5-4 with TRBJ2-3; 7 bases are a match to TRBD2. V was clipped by 2 bases and J by 6 bases; unmatched bases: 6. CDR1 is SGHNT, CDR2 YYREEE, per germline (reference sequence). This CDR3 contains 14 residues. The CDR3 protein is CASSFNGGKDTQYF. In DNA form, the CDR3 reads TGTGCCAGCAGCTTTAACGGGGGGAAGGATACGCAGTATTTT.

In its sample, this clone was seen a few times. The chain uses TRBV7-3 and TRBJ2-3, with 10 positions matching TRBD2. CDR1 is SGHTA and CDR2 is FQGTGA in the germline V gene. The CDR3 contains 16 residues. Trimming removed 5 bases from V and 5 bases from J; junction bases left unmatched: 10. The CDR3, as DNA: TGTGCCAGCAGCGAGGAAAGCGGGGGGGCCATAGATACGCAGTATTTT. It encodes CASSEESGGAIDTQYF.

CDR3 sequence reads: CASSPGTGYYGGYTF. The DNA of the CDR3 is TGTGCCAGCAGTCCCGGGACAGGCTACTATGGAGGCTACACCTTC. The rearrangement links TRBV7-9 to TRBJ1-2; TRBD1 matches 8 bases. The CDR3 is 15 amino acids. With V trimmed by 6 bases and J by 8 bases, 14 bases remained unmatched. Germline V CDR1 and CDR2: SEHNR, FQNEAQ (reference sequence).

The chain uses TRBV18 and TRBJ2-1, with a tentative D call TRBD1 (5 bases). This CDR3 is built from 14 residues. Germline CDR1 is KGHSH and CDR2 is LQKENI. The V gene lost 1 base and the J gene lost 8 bases, with 12 bases spanning the gap. The CDR3 DNA is TGTGCCAGCTCACCACGGAGCAGGGAAGATGAGCAGTTCTTC. It yields the protein CASSPRSREDEQFF.

The gene calls are TRBV5-6 and TRBJ2-5; 9 bases line up with TRBD1. V trimming: 4 bases; J trimming: 5 bases; junction bases outside the gene matches: 6. The germline CDR1 and CDR2 sequences are SGHDT and YYEEEE. This CDR3 is 14 amino acids long. In DNA, the CDR3 is TGTGCCAGCAGCACACAACAGGGGGCGGAGACCCAGTACTTC. Its translation is CASSTQQGAETQYF.

The V call is TRBV7-9, the J call TRBJ2-3; the D gene is possibly TRBD1 (5 bases). The germline V gene encodes CDR1 SEHNR and CDR2 FQNEAQ (reference sequence). V shed 1 base and J shed 1 base, with 6 bases lying between them. The CDR3 runs to 14 residues. The DNA of the CDR3 is TGTGCCAGCAGCTTAGAGGGGCGCACAGATACGCAGTATTTT. Its translation: CASSLEGRTDTQYF.

The chain uses TRBV10-3 and TRBJ1-3; D ambiguous. The CDR3 is 12 residues long. Germline V gives CDR1 ENHRY, CDR2 SYGVKD. Trimming left V 10 bases short and J 8 bases short, with 15 bases between. CDR3 residues: CASVESSDTIYF. CDR3 DNA: TGTGCCAGCGTAGAATCATCGGACACCATATATTTT.

This sequence joins TRBV18 and TRBJ1-3; no definite D call. This CDR3 is built from 16 residues. In germline, CDR1 is KGHSH, CDR2 LQKENI. Trimming removed 2 bases at V and 0 bases at J, with 11 bases between. CDR3 amino acids: CASSPAPGDSGNTIYF. DNA for the CDR3: TGTGCCAGCTCACCAGCCCCGGGAGACTCTGGAAACACCATATATTTT.

The V and J genes are TRBV6-1 and TRBJ1-2; D is perhaps TRBD1 (6 bases). Trimming removed 1 base from V and 8 bases from J, with 11 bases in between. Germline assignment: CDR1 MNHNS and CDR2 SASEGT. The CDR3 is 13 residues long. This chain's CDR3 is CASSEVQGRGYTF. CDR3 nucleotide sequence: TGTGCCAGCAGTGAAGTGCAGGGGAGAGGCTACACCTTC.

This chain joins TRBV5-8 and TRBJ1-5; 7 bases are a match to TRBD1. The CDR3 length is 17 residues. The germline CDR1 and CDR2 sequences are SGHTS and YDEGEE. Trimming cost V 4 bases and J 0 bases; bases outside gene matches: 10. The CDR3 DNA follows: TGTGCCAGCAGCCCCGGGACAGATTCATATAGCAATCAGCCCCAGCATTTT. Protein: CASSPGTDSYSNQPQHF.

CDR3 sequence: CASSLAGDHGGINTGELFF. The CDR3 DNA reads TGTGCCAGCAGTTTAGCCGGGGACCATGGGGGGATTAACACCGGGGAGCTGTTTTTT. The rearrangement links TRBV27 to TRBJ2-2; tentative D call: TRBD2 (6 bases). Germline CDR1 MNHEY, CDR2 SMNVEV (reference sequence). Trimming took off 2 bases at V and 2 bases at J, with 21 bases between the two ends. There are 19 residues in the CDR3.

The chain couples TRBV11-2 to TRBJ2-5; D is unclear. CDR1 is SGHAT, CDR2 FQNNGV, per germline. V lost 1 base and J 4 bases, leaving 4 bases between the germline ends. The CDR3 runs 12 residues. CDR3 amino acids: CASSLALETQYF. The DNA for the CDR3 is TGTGCCAGCAGCTTAGCACTAGAGACCCAGTACTTC. The entire variable domain, with the rest obtained from reference TRBV11-2 and TRBJ2-5, is as follows: EAGVAQSPRYKIIEKRQSVAFWCNPISGHATLYWYQQILGQGPKLLIQFQNNGVVDDSQLPKDRFSAERLKGVDSTLKIQPAKLEDSAVYLCASSLALETQYFGPGTRLLVL.

The chain recombines TRBV10-3 with TRBJ1-6, with D uncertain. Trimming took off 10 bases at V and 3 bases at J, with 13 bases between the two ends. Germline V gives CDR1 ENHRY, CDR2 SYGVKD. This CDR3 contains 14 residues. In nucleotides, the CDR3 is TGTGCCACCCACCCCGGTCTCTATAATTCACCCCTCCACTTT. Translated, it gives CATHPGLYNSPLHF.

This clone was counted once. The chain joins TRBV19 to TRBJ2-7; D gene uncertain. From germline, CDR1 is LNHDA and CDR2 SQIVND (reference sequence). CDR3 size: 13 residues. V lost 4 bases to trimming and J lost 3 bases, with 10 bases between them. CDR3 nucleotide sequence: TGTGCCAGTAGTACCTACCTAGACTACGAGCAGTACTTC. Protein sequence: CASSTYLDYEQYF.

This clone occurred once. This sequence joins TRBV5-4 and TRBJ2-7, with a tentative D call TRBD2 (6 bases). The CDR3 length is 13 residues. Trimming left V 5 bases short and J 1 base short, with 10 bases between. CDR1 SGHNT and CDR2 YYREEE come from the germline V gene (reference sequence). CDR3 bases: TGTGCCAGCAGAGGGGACTCTTCCTACGAGCAGTACGTC. As protein: CASRGDSSYEQYV.